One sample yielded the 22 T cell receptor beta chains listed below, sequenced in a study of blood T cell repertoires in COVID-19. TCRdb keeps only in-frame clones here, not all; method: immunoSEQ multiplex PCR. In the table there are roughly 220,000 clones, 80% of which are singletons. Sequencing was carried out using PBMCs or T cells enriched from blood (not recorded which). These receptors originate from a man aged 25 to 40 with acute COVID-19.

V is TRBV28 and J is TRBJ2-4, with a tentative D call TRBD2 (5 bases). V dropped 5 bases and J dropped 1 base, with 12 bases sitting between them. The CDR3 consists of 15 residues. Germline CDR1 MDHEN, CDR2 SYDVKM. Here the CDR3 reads CASSVPGLAKNIQYF. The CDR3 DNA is TGTGCCAGCAGTGTTCCAGGACTCGCCAAAAACATTCAGTACTTC.

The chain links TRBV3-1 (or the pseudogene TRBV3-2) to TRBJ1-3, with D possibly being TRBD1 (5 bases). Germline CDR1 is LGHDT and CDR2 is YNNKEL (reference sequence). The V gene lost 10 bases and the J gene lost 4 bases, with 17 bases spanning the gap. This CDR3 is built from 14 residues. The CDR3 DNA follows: TGTGCCACAGGACGGGCCCAGGGCGGAAACACCATATATTTT. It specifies CATGRAQGGNTIYF.

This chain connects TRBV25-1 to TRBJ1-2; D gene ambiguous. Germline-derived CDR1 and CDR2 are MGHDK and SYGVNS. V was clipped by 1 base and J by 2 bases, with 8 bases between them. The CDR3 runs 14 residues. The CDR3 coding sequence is TGTGCCAGCAGTGAATTCACGGAGAACTATGGCTACACCTTC. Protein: CASSEFTENYGYTF.

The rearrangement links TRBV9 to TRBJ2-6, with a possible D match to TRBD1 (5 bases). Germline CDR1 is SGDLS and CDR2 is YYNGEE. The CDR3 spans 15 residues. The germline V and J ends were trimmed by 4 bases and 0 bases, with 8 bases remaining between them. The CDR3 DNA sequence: TGTGCCAGCAGCCCCCAGGGCTCTGGGGCCAACGTCCTGACTTTC. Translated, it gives CASSPQGSGANVLTF.

The CDR3 sequence: CASSLGAFYGYTF. The CDR3 DNA reads TGTGCCAGCAGCTTGGGTGCGTTCTATGGCTACACCTTC. The J gene is TRBJ1-2, the V gene TRBV5-4; the D is unclear. V was pared by 0 bases and J by 4 bases, with 7 bases between. Per germline, CDR1 SGHNT and CDR2 YYREEE (reference sequence). The CDR3 has 13 amino acids.

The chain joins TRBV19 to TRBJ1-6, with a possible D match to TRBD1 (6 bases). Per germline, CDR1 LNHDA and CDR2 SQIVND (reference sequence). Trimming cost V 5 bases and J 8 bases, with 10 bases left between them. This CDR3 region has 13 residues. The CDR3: CASSGHRDSPLHF. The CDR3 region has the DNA TGTGCCAGTAGTGGCCACAGGGATTCACCCCTCCACTTT.

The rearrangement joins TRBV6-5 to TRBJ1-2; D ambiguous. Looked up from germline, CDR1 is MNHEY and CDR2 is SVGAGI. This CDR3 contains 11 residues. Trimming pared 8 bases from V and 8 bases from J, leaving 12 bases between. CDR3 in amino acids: CASSFGKGYTF. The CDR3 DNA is TGTGCCAGCTCATTCGGGAAGGGCTACACCTTC.

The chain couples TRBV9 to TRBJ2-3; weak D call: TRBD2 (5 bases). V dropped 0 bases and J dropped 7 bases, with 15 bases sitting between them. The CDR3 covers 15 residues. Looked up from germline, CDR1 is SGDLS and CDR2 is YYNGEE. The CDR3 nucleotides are TGTGCCAGCAGCGTAGAAGCCTCCGGCGGGTATACGCAGTATTTT. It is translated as CASSVEASGGYTQYF.

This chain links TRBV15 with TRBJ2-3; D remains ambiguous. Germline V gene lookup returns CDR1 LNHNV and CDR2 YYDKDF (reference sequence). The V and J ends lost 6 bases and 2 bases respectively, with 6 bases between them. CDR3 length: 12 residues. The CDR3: CATSRLTDTQYF. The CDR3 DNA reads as TGTGCCACCAGTCGTCTCACAGATACGCAGTATTTT.

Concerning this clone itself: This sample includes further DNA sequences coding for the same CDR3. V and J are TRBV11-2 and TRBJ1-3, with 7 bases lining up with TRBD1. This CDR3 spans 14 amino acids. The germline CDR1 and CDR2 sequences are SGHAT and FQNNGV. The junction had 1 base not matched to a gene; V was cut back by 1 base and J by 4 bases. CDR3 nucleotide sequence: TGTGCCAGCAGCTTAGGGACAGGAGGAAACACCATATATTTT. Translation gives CASSLGTGGNTIYF.

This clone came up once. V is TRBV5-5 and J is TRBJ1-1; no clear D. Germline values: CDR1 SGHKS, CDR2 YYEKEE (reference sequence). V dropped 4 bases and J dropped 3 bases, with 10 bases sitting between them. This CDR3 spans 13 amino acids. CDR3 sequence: CASSPTVDTEAFF. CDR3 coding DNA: TGTGCCAGCAGCCCGACTGTAGACACTGAAGCTTTCTTT. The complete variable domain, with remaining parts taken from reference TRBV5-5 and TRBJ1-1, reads DAGVTQSPTHLIKTRGQQVTLRCSPISGHKSVSWYQQVLGQGPQFIFQYYEKEERGRGNFPDRFSARQFPNYSSELNVNALLLGDSALYLCASSPTVDTEAFFGQGTRLTVV.

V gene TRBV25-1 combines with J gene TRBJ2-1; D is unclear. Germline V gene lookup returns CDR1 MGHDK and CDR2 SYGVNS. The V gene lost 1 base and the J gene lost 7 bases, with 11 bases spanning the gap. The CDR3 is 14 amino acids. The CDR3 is CASSEWAVLNEQFF. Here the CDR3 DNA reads TGTGCCAGCAGTGAATGGGCTGTGTTGAATGAGCAGTTCTTC.

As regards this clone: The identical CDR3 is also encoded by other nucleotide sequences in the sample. The chain's CDR3 is CASSPGLNEKLFF. The CDR3, as DNA: TGTGCCAGCAGCCCGGGACTTAATGAAAAACTGTTTTTT. V is TRBV11-2 and J is TRBJ1-4; weak D call: TRBD1 (5 bases). Germline assignment: CDR1 SGHAT and CDR2 FQNNGV. The CDR3 spans 13 residues. The V gene lost 5 bases and the J gene lost 4 bases, with 8 bases spanning the gap.

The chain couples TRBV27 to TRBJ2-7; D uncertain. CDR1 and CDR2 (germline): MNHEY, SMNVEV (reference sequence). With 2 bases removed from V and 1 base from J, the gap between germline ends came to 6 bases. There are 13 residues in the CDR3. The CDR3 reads CASSLRRSYEQYF. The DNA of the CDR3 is TGTGCCAGCAGTTTAAGGCGGTCCTACGAGCAGTACTTC.

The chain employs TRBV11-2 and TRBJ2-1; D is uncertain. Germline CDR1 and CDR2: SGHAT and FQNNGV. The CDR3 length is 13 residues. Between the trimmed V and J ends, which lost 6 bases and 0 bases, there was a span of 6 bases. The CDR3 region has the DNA TGTGCCAGCAGGAGGAGCTCCTACAATGAGCAGTTCTTC. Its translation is CASRRSSYNEQFF.

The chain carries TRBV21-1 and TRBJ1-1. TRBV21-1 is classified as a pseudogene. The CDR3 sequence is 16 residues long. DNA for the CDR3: TGTGCCAGCAGCAAAGTAAGCAAACTAGGGCAGACTGAAGCTTTCTTT. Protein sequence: CASSKVSKLGQTEAFF.

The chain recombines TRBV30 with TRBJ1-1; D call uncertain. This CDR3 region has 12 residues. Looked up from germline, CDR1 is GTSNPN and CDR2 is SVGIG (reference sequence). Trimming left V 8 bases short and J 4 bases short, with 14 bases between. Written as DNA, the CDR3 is TGTGCCGGGCAGGCTGCTGTCACTGAAGCTTTCTTT. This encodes CAGQAAVTEAFF.

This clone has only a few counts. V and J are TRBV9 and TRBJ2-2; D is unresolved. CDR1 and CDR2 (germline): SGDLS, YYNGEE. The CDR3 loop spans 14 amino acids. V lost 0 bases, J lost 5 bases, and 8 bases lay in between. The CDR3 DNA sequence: TGTGCCAGCAGCGTAGCTCAGAGGACCGGGGAGCTGTTTTTT. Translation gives CASSVAQRTGELFF.

Here the CDR3 reads CASSAVLPGDTYGYTF. The CDR3 DNA follows: TGTGCCAGCAGTGCAGTCCTCCCAGGGGACACCTATGGCTACACCTTC. The chain carries TRBV5-6 and TRBJ1-2; maybe TRBD1 (6 bases). Deletions cut 5 bases from V and 4 bases from J, with 21 bases between. The CDR3 is 16 residues long. CDR1 SGHDT and CDR2 YYEEEE come from the germline V gene.

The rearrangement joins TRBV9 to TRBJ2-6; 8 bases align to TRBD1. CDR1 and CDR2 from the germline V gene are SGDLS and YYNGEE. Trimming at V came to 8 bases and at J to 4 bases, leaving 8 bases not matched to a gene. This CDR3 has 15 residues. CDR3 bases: TGTGCCAGGGACAGGGTTTTGGGAGGGGCCAACGTCCTGACTTTC. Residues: CARDRVLGGANVLTF.

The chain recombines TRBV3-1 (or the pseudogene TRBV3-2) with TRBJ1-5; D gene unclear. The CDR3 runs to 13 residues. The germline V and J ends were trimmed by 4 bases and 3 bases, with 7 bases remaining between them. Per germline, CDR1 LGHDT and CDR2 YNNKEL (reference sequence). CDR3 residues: CASSRADNQPQHF. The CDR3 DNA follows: TGTGCCAGCAGCCGCGCGGACAATCAGCCCCAGCATTTT.

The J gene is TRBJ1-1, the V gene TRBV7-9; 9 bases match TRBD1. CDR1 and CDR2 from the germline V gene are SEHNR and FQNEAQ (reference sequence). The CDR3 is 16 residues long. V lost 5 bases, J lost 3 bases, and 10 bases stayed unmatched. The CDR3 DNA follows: TGTGCCAGCAGCCCACAGGGGGCGGTGAAAGACACTGAAGCTTTCTTT. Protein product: CASSPQGAVKDTEAFF.